These 3 T cell receptor beta chains originate from one sample sequenced in a study of STAT5B mutations in CD4+ large granular lymphocyte leukemia. Assay used: immunoSEQ multiplex PCR; TCRdb lists only in-frame clones, some missing. The sample has 30,000 to 40,000 clones, around 80% seen once; the top ten hold roughly 7%. Material for sequencing was CD4+ T cells from blood buffy coats. These receptors came from a human donor in good health.

J is TRBJ1-2 and V is TRBV11-2; 8 bases align to TRBD1. The CDR3 is 16 amino acids. Unmatched junction bases numbered 9, after V lost 1 base and J lost 5 bases. Germline values: CDR1 SGHAT, CDR2 FQNNGV. The CDR3 bases are TGTGCCAGCAGCTTAGGGCGCGGCCAGGGGGCTTATGGCTACACCTTC. This codes for CASSLGRGQGAYGYTF.

V is TRBV14 and J is TRBJ2-5, with 9 nucleotides matching TRBD2. CDR3 length: 14 amino acids. V dropped 1 base and J dropped 4; count of bases not matched to a gene: 1. Per germline, CDR1 SGHDN and CDR2 FVKESK. CDR3 amino acids: CASSQASGAETQYF. CDR3 bases: TGTGCCAGCAGCCAAGCTAGCGGGGCAGAGACCCAGTACTTC. Looking up the rest from reference TRBV14 and TRBJ2-5 gives the full variable domain: EAGVTQFPSHSVIEKGQTVTLRCDPISGHDNLYWYRRVMGKEIKFLLHFVKESKQDESGMPNNRFLAERTGGTYSTLKVQPAELEDSGVYFCASSQASGAETQYFGPGTRLLVL.

This clone was recorded only once. The chain carries TRBV19 and TRBJ2-2; TRBD2 agrees at 14 bases. The CDR3 is 19 residues long. Germline values: CDR1 LNHDA, CDR2 SQIVND (reference sequence). The trim removed 7 bases at V and 4 bases at J, leaving 14 bases unmatched. The chain's CDR3 is CASTRGRGLAGGGTGELFF. In DNA, the CDR3 is TGTGCCAGTACCAGAGGCAGAGGACTAGCGGGAGGAGGCACCGGGGAGCTGTTTTTT.